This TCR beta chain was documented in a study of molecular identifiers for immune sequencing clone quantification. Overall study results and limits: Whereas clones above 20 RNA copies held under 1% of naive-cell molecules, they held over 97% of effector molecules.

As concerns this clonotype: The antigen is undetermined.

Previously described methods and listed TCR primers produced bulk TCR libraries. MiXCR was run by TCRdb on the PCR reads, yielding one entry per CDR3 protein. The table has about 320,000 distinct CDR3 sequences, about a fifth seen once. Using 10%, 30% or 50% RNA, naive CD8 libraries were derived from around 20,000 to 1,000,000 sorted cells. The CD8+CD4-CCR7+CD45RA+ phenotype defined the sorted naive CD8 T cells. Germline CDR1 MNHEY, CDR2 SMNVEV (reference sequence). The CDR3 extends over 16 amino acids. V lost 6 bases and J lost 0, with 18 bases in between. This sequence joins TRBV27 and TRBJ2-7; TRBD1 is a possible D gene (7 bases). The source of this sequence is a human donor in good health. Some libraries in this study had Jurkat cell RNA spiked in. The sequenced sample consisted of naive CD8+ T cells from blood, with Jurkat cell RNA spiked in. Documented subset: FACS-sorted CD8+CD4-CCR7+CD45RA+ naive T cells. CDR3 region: CASSPTAGGGSYEQYF. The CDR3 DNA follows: TGTGCCAGCAGCCCAACTGCAGGGGGAGGCTCCTACGAGCAGTACTTC.